This T cell receptor beta chain was obtained from a study of PD-1 blockade in classical Hodgkin lymphoma. Study findings and constraints: Individuals initiating nivolumab under 1 year after ASCT were excluded. Lower baseline TCR diversity marked trial partial responders and progressors.

In regard to this clone: No antigen is known for it.

Each patient's relapse followed autologous stem cell transplantation, and brentuximab vedotin exposure varied. This CDR3 comprises 14 residues. J lost 12 bases, V lost 2 bases, and 13 bases had no gene match. Germline-derived CDR1 and CDR2 are GTSNPN and SVGIG (reference sequence). Produced via immunoSEQ multiplex PCR; TCRdb's table is partial and in-frame only. The sample has approximately 99,000 clones, about four fifths seen once. This sequence originates from a human donor with classical Hodgkin lymphoma. V and J are TRBV30 and TRBJ2-3; 8 bases map to TRBD2. This specimen was peripheral blood mononuclear cells (PBMCs), taken before the second cycle of nivolumab. CDR3 coding DNA: TGTGCCTGGAGTCCCCCCAGTAGCGGGATCCCCCAGTATTTT. Protein product: CAWSPPSSGIPQYF.